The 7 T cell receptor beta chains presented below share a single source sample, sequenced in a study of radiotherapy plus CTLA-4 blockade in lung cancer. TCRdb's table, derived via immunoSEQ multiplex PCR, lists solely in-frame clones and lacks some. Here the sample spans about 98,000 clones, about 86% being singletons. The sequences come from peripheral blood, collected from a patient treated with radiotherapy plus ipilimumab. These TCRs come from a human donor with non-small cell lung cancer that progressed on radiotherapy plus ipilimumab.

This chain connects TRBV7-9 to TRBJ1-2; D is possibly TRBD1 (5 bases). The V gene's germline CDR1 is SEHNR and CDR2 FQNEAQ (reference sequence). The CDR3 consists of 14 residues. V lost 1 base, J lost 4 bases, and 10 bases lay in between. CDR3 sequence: CASSLDAGRYGYTF. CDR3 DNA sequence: TGTGCCAGCAGCTTAGACGCAGGGCGCTATGGCTACACCTTC.

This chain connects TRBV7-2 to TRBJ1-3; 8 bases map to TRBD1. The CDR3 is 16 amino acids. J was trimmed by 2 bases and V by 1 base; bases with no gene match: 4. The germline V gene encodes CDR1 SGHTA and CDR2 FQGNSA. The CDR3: CASSLGAGGTGNTIYF. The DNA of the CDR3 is TGTGCCAGCAGCTTAGGAGCAGGGGGCACTGGAAACACCATATATTTT.

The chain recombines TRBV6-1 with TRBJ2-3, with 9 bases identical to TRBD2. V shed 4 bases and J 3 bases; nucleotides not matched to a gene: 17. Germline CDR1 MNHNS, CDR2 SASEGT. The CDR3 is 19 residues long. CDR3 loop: CASSGLGAGGLRETDTQYF. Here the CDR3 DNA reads TGTGCCAGCAGTGGTCTAGGAGCGGGAGGCCTAAGGGAAACAGATACGCAGTATTTT.

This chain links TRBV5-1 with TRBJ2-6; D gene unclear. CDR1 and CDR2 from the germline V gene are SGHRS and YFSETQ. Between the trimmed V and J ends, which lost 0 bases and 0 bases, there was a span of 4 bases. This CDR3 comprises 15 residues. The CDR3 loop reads CASSLDSSGANVLTF. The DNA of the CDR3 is TGCGCCAGCAGCTTGGACAGCTCTGGGGCCAACGTCCTGACTTTC. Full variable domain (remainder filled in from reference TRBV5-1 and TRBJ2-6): KAGVTQTPRYLIKTRGQQVTLSCSPISGHRSVSWYQQTPGQGLQFLFEYFSETQRNKGNFPGRFSGRQFSNSRSEMNVSTLELGDSALYLCASSLDSSGANVLTFGAGSRLTVL.

The DNA for the CDR3 is TGTGCCAGCAGCCGACAGGGTGCAGCTTTCTTT. Translated, it gives CASSRQGAAFF. This chain uses TRBV27 with TRBJ1-1; 7 positions match TRBD1. Germline CDR1 and CDR2: MNHEY and SMNVEV (reference sequence). V was clipped by 6 bases and J by 10 bases; unmatched bases: 5. The length of the CDR3 is 11 residues.

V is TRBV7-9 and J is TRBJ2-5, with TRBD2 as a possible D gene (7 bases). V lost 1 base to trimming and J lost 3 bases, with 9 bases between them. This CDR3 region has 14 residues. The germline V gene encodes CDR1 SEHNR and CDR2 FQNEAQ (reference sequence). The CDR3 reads CASSLEGGKETQYF. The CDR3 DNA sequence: TGTGCCAGCAGCTTAGAGGGGGGGAAAGAGACCCAGTACTTC.

CDR3 coding DNA: TGTGCCAGCAGGAGGGTCGGTCAGCCCCAGCATTTT. Translating gives CASRRVGQPQHF. V and J are TRBV2 and TRBJ1-5; no clear D. The CDR3 sequence is 12 residues long. V gave up 6 bases and J gave up 6 bases, with 9 bases separating them. Per germline, CDR1 SNHLY and CDR2 FYNNEI.